Listed below are T cell receptor beta chains from one sample, sequenced in a study of CXCR3-negative and CXCR3-positive naive CD8 T cells. TCRdb re-called the 5' RACE reads and gives one entry per CDR3 protein, without DNA. The sample is made up of tens of thousands of distinct CDR3 sequences, and the top ten hold around a tenth of it. Sequenced input: memory CD8+ T cells from blood. Receptor source: a human donor in good health. Some clones in this sample may be carry-over from other donors' samples. Both conserved end residues are part of each CDR3.

>TRBJ2-5|TRBV5-1
CATQDSGEETQYF
>TRBJ2-7|TRBV19
CASSMDRSYEQYF
>TRBJ2-5|TRBV12-3/TRBV12-4
CASSHSGGSSIQETQYF
>TRBJ1-2|TRBV29-1
CSVEPDGTGRDTF
>TRBJ2-3|TRBV27
CASSPTGQGRGTQYF
>TRBJ2-1|TRBV7-9
CASSPEEGMRVKFF
>TRBJ2-7|TRBV6-2/TRBV6-3
CASSYDLAGAVGSYEQYF
>TRBJ2-5|TRBV7-6
CASSPLMGQETQYF
>TRBJ2-1|TRBV12-3/TRBV12-4
CASSPDSSFGEQFF
>TRBJ2-1|TRBV19
CASHRTGAADNEQFF
>TRBJ2-1|TRBV11-2
CASSTSGGLYNEQFF
>TRBJ2-7|TRBV7-9
CASSRTGSYEQYF